The 8 T cell receptor beta chains listed next were all sequenced from one sample in a study of cytomegalovirus exposure and HLA in healthy donors. This table comes from immunoSEQ multiplex PCR, and its TCRdb copy is limited to in-frame clones, with some not included. The sample contains about 120,000 clones, 90% to 96% of which appear only once. What was sequenced was PBMCs. The receptors were gathered from a man between 18 and 29 years old in good health and CMV-seronegative.

This chain uses TRBV13 with TRBJ1-2; 8 nucleotides match TRBD1. V lost 5 bases and J lost 0; bases outside the gene matches: 8. CDR1 PRHDT and CDR2 FYEKMQ come from the germline V gene (reference sequence). The CDR3 extends over 16 amino acids. As DNA, the CDR3 is TGTGCCAGCAGCCTAATACGACAGGGGTCTAACTATGGCTACACCTTC. Translated, it gives CASSLIRQGSNYGYTF. Looking up the rest from reference TRBV13 and TRBJ1-2 gives the full variable domain: AAGVIQSPRHLIKEKRETATLKCYPIPRHDTVYWYQQGPGQDPQFLISFYEKMQSDKGSIPDRFSAQQFSDYHSELNMSSLELGDSALYFCASSLIRQGSNYGYTFGSGTRLTVV.

The chain uses TRBV19 and TRBJ2-7, with 7 bases fitting TRBD1. The CDR3 covers 14 residues. The V segment lost 2 bases and the J segment 5 bases; nucleotides outside the gene matches: 6. The germline CDR1 and CDR2 sequences are LNHDA and SQIVND (reference sequence). The CDR3 spells CASSIKGGNHEQYF. The CDR3 DNA reads as TGTGCCAGTAGTATAAAAGGGGGCAACCACGAGCAGTACTTC.

The sample holds one count of this clone. The genes are TRBV7-3 and TRBJ2-1; the match to TRBD2 covers 12 bases. CDR1 SGHTA and CDR2 FQGTGA come from the germline V gene. The CDR3 runs to 23 residues. Unmatched junction bases numbered 27, after V lost 0 bases and J lost 9 bases. In DNA form, the CDR3 reads TGTGCCAGCAGCTTAACGAGACAAGGAAAGAGGGCTAGCGGGAGGGATAGTGCCGGTGAGCAGTTCTTC. Protein product: CASSLTRQGKRASGRDSAGEQFF.

The J gene is TRBJ2-2, the V gene TRBV11-2, with 8 nucleotides matching TRBD2. Germline CDR1 reads SGHAT; CDR2 reads FQNNGV. J lost 0 bases, V lost 5 bases, and 8 bases had no gene match. The CDR3 covers 17 residues. DNA for the CDR3: TGTGCCAGCAGCCCGTCGGGTAGCGGGACGAACACCGGGGAGCTGTTTTTT. It yields the protein CASSPSGSGTNTGELFF.

CDR3 DNA sequence: TGCGCCAGCAGCCAGGGGACAGGCACTGAAGCTTTCTTT. It codes for CASSQGTGTEAFF. The rearrangement uses TRBV4-3 and TRBJ1-1; 8 bases are shared with TRBD1. This CDR3 is 13 amino acids long. Germline V gene lookup returns CDR1 LGHNA and CDR2 YSLEER. Trimming removed 3 bases from V and 4 bases from J; junction bases left unmatched: 1.

The chain employs TRBV2 and TRBJ2-1; TRBD2 might be the D (6 bases). CDR1 and CDR2 from the germline V gene are SNHLY and FYNNEI. V lost 6 bases and J 9 bases, leaving 9 bases between the germline ends. This CDR3 has 11 residues. CDR3 loop: CASRARGEQFF. The DNA of the CDR3 is TGTGCCAGCAGAGCGCGGGGTGAGCAGTTCTTC. The complete variable domain, with remaining parts taken from reference TRBV2 and TRBJ2-1, reads EPEVTQTPSHQVTQMGQEVILRCVPISNHLYFYWYRQILGQKVEFLVSFYNNEISEKSEIFDDQFSVERPDGSNFTLKIRSTKLEDSAMYFCASRARGEQFFGPGTRLTVL.

This clone has just one count. The genes are TRBV30 and TRBJ2-3; 8 bases fit TRBD2. Germline V gene sequence: CDR1 GTSNPN, CDR2 SVGIG (reference sequence). The trim removed 2 bases at V and 4 bases at J, leaving 11 bases unmatched. The CDR3 is made up of 16 amino acids. Here the CDR3 reads CAWSPPAGGLSDTQYF. In DNA form, the CDR3 reads TGTGCCTGGAGTCCACCTGCGGGAGGTCTGTCAGATACGCAGTATTTT. Combining the CDR3 with reference TRBV30 and TRBJ2-3 gives the whole variable domain SQTIHQWPATLVQPVGSPLSLECTVEGTSNPNLYWYRQAAGRGLQLLFYSVGIGQISSEVPQNLSASRPQDRQFILSSKKLLLSDSGFYLCAWSPPAGGLSDTQYFGPGTRLTVL.

This rearrangement joins TRBV12-5 to TRBJ2-1; no reliable D call. Germline CDR1 reads LGHNT; CDR2 reads FRNRAP. Trimming took 6 bases from V and 4 from J, leaving 13 bases between them. There are 14 residues in the CDR3. The CDR3: CASGRDWRYNEQFF. The CDR3 nucleotides read TGTGCTAGTGGGCGTGACTGGCGGTACAATGAGCAGTTCTTC.